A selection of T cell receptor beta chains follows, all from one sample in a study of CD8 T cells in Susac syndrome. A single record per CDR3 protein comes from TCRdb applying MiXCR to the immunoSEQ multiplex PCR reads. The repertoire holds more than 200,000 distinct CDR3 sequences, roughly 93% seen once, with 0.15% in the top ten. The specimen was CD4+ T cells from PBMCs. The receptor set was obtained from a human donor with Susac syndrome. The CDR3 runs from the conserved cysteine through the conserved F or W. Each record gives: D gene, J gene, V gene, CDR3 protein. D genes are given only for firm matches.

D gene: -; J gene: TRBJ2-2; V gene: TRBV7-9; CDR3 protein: CASSPRQDSNTGELFF
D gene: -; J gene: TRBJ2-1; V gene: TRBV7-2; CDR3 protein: CASILVGAYTEQFF
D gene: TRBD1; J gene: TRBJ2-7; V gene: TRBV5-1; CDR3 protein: CASSLSPGQGTYEQYF
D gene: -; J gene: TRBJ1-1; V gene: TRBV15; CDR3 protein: CATSRFDMIMNTEAFF
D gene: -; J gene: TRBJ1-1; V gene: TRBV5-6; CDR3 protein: CASSLAIRVLSRDTEAFF
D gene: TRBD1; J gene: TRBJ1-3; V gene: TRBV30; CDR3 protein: CAWSQPGQRARNTIYF
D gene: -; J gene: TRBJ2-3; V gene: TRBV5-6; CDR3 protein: CASSPQPSADTQYF
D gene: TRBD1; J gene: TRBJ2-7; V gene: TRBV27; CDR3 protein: CASQSTGGESVQYF
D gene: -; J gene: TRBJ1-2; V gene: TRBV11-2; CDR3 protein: CASSLILGGNGYTF
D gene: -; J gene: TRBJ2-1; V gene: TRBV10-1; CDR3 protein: CASSERLNEQFF
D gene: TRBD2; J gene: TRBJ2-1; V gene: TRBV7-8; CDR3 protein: CASSLAGRTSGGEQFF
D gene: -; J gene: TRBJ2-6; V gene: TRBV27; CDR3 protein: CASSLAQTSYSGANVLTF
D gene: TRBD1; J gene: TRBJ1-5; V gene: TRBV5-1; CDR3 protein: CASSLETGWNQPQHF
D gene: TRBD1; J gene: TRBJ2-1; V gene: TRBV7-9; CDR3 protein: CASSSDRGSYNEQFF
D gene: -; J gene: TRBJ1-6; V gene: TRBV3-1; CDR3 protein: CASSPSTGRGSPLHF
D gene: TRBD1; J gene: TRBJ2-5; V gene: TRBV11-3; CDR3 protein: CASSPNGQGGQTQYF
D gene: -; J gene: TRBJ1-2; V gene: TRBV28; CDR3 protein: CASSSMVAYGYTF
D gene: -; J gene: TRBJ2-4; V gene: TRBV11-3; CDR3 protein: CASSLSPGDIQYF
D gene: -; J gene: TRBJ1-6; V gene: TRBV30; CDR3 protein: CAWSVTLNSPLHF
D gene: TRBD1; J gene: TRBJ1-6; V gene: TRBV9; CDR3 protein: CASSARQGADNSPLHF
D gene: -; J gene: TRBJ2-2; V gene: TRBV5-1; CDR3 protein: CASSSASRDGELFF
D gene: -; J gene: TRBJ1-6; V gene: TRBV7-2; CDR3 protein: CASSLWEPNSPLHF
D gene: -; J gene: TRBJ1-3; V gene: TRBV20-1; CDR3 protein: CSASRMGSGNTIYF
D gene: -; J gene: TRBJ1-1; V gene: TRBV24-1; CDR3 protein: CATSDSGVGVTEAFF
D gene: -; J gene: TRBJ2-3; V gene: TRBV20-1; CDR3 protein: CSASPRGDTQYF
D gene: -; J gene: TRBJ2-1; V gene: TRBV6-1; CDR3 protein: CASKGGPGSNEQFF
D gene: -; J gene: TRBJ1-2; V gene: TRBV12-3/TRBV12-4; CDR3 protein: CASSLDGAGYGYTF
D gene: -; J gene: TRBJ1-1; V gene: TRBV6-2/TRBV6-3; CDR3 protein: CASSSARGIAEAFF
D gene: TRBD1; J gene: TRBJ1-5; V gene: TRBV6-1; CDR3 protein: CASNPQGEQPQHF
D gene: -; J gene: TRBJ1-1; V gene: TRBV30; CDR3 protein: CAWSVQGNTEAFF
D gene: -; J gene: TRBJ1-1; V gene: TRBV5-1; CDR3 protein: CASGTGEGTNTEAFF
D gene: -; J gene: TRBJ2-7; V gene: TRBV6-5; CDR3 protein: CASRVNSPYPYEQYF
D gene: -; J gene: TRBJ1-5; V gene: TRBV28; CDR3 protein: CASILQGYNQPQHF
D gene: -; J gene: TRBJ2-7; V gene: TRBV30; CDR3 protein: CAWSVAGGDYEQYF
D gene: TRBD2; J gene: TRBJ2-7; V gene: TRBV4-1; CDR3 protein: CASSQDWGREGYEQYF
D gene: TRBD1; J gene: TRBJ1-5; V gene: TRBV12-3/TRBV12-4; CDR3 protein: CASSPGTDPYQPQHF
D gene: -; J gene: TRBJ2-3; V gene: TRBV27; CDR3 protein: CASSSWVATDTQYF
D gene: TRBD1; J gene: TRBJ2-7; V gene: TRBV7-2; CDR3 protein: CASSPVGTGADEQYF
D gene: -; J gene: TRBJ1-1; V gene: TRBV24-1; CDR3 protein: CATSSASSGTEAFF
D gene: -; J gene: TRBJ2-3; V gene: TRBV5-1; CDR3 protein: CASSLQTGGVSTDTQYF
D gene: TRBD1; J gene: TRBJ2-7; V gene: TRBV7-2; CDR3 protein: CASSSGTGGEQYF
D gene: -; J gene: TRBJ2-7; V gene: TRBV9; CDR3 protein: CASSPNGVISYEQYF
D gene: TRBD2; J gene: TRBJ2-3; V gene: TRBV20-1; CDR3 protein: CSASSLAGWYTDTQYF
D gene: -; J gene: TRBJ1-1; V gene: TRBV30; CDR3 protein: CAWSRENTEAFF
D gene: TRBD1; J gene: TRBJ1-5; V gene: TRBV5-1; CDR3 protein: CASSLESGGFQPQHF